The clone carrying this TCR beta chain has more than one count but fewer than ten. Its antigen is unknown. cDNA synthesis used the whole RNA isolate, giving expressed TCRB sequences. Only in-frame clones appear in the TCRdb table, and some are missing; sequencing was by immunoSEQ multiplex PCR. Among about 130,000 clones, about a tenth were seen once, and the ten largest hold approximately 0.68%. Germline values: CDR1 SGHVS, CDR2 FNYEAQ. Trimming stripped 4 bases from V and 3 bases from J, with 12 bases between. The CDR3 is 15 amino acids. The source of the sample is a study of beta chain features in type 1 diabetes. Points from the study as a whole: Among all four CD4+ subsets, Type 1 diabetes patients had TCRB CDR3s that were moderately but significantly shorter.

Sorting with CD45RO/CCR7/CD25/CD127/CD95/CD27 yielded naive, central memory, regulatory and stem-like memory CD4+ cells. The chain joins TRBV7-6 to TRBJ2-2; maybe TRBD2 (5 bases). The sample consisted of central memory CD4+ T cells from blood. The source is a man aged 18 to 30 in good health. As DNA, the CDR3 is TGTGCCAGCAGCTCGGGGAGTTCGTACACCGGGGAGCTGTTTTTT. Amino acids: CASSSGSSYTGELFF.